This entry concerns a single T cell receptor (beta chain). The antigen is unknown. The record originates from a study of cytomegalovirus exposure and HLA in healthy donors. Study observations and caveats: In a later analysis, compared with equally common non-associated chains, HLA-associated beta chains were more expanded. Associated with cytomegalovirus, according to the listing, were 150 to 200 TCR beta chains.

Germline V gene data show CDR1 as SGHNT and CDR2 as YYREEE (reference sequence). The CDR3 is made up of 15 amino acids. V gave up 4 bases and J gave up 5 bases, with 16 bases separating them. In the PCR, 60 Vbeta and 13 Jbeta primers were used. Produced via immunoSEQ multiplex PCR; TCRdb's table is partial and in-frame only. The data contain some 140,000 clones, over 75% of them singletons. The sample was PBMCs. The chain combines TRBV5-4 with TRBJ2-4; D is perhaps TRBD1 (6 bases). This clonotype was obtained from a woman between 50 and 59 years old in good health and CMV-seropositive. The CDR3: CASSPSRGAENIQYF. CDR3 sequence (DNA): TGTGCCAGCAGCCCTTCCAGGGGCGCGGAAAACATTCAGTACTTC.